These T cell receptor beta chains were read from a single sample in a study of OX40 agonist ivuxolimab in advanced cancers. TCRdb keeps only in-frame clones here, not all; method: immunoSEQ multiplex PCR. Of about 79,000 clones in the sample, about 84% are singletons; the top ten hold 0.51%. Sequencing was performed on CD4+ or CD8+ T cells sorted from blood, taken in a trial of the OX40 agonist ivuxolimab. The source is an adult with an advanced solid tumor such as melanoma, head and neck, liver or kidney cancer. CDR3s include the opening cysteine and the closing phenylalanine or tryptophan. The D gene is left open where the match is weak. Size tells how often a clone was seen (once, few, many) or the class of an expanded clone, and some rows leave it out.

clone_size,d_call,v_call,j_call,cdr3_aa,cdr3_nt
NA,TRBD1,TRBV19,TRBJ1-1,CASSTVQGASTEAFF,TGTGCCAGTAGTACTGTACAGGGGGCGAGCACTGAAGCTTTCTTT
few,NA,TRBV7-9,TRBJ1-4,CASSLGDRIGEKLFF,TGTGCCAGCAGCTTAGGAGACAGGATCGGTGAAAAACTGTTTTTT
once,NA,TRBV7-2,TRBJ1-5,CASSFQINQPQHF,TGTGCCAGCAGCTTCCAGATCAATCAGCCCCAGCATTTT
NA,NA,TRBV11-3,TRBJ2-1,CASSLLLDNEQFF,TGTGCCAGCAGCTTGTTATTAGACAATGAGCAGTTCTTC
few,TRBD1,TRBV30,TRBJ1-2,CAWSRDRAYSRYGYTF,TGTGCCTGGAGTAGGGACAGGGCTTACTCTCGGTACGGCTACACCTTC
NA,NA,TRBV30,TRBJ2-1,CAWSLGKVFDEQFF,TGTGCCTGGAGTCTAGGGAAGGTTTTCGATGAGCAGTTCTTC
NA,TRBD1,TRBV28,TRBJ1-6,CASSSGQINSPLHF,TGTGCCAGCAGCTCGGGACAGATTAATTCACCCCTCCACTTT
once,TRBD2,TRBV7-2,TRBJ2-3,CASSRTSGARTDTQYF,TGTGCCAGCAGCAGGACTAGCGGGGCGCGCACAGATACGCAGTATTTT
NA,NA,TRBV7-9,TRBJ1-1,CASTPGGNTEAFF,TGTGCCAGCACCCCCGGAGGGAACACTGAAGCTTTCTTT
NA,TRBD2,TRBV30,TRBJ2-4,CACSGRGGKNIQYF,TGTGCCTGTAGCGGGAGAGGTGGCAAAAACATTCAGTACTTC
NA,NA,TRBV18,TRBJ1-3,CASCPDLLSGNTIYF,TGTGCCAGCTGTCCTGACCTCCTCTCTGGAAACACCATATATTTT
few,NA,TRBV11-2,TRBJ1-4,CASRTTATNEKLFF,TGTGCCAGCAGGACGACAGCAACTAATGAAAAACTGTTTTTT
NA,TRBD1,TRBV7-2,TRBJ1-2,CASSVRPGQGMNYGYTF,TGTGCCAGCAGCGTCCGACCGGGACAGGGGATGAACTATGGCTACACCTTC
NA,TRBD1,TRBV19,TRBJ1-6,CASSSRQGISPLHF,TGTGCCAGTAGTTCAAGACAGGGTATTTCACCCCTCCACTTT
NA,NA,TRBV9,TRBJ2-5,CASSVNGGETQYF,TGTGCCAGCAGCGTAAATGGAGGAGAGACCCAGTACTTC
NA,NA,TRBV7-3,TRBJ2-4,CASSSGPGVGNIQYF,TGTGCCAGCAGCTCCGGGCCGGGGGTCGGAAACATTCAGTACTTC
NA,TRBD1,TRBV5-4,TRBJ2-3,CASSLDRGADTQYF,TGTGCCAGCAGCCTGGACAGGGGTGCAGATACGCAGTATTTT
NA,NA,TRBV7-3,TRBJ2-1,CASSAIGSYNEQFF,TGTGCCAGCAGCGCAATCGGGTCCTACAATGAGCAGTTCTTC
few,TRBD2,TRBV7-2,TRBJ2-1,CASSWTGTREGNEQFF,TGTGCCAGCAGCTGGACCGGGACTAGGGAGGGGAATGAGCAGTTCTTC
NA,NA,TRBV6-1,TRBJ1-3,CATQEQSSGNTIYF,TGTGCCACCCAGGAGCAAAGCTCTGGAAACACCATATATTTT
once,TRBD2,TRBV7-9,TRBJ2-2,CASSPGGLAAAGELFF,TGTGCCAGCAGCCCGGGAGGCCTAGCGGCGGCCGGGGAGCTGTTTTTT
NA,NA,TRBV7-2,TRBJ1-2,CASSRAGGRTNYGYTF,TGTGCCAGCAGCCGCGCGGGGGGCAGAACTAACTATGGCTACACCTTC
few,NA,TRBV2,TRBJ1-1,CASRTDIGTEAFF,TGTGCCAGCAGGACCGACATCGGCACTGAAGCTTTCTTT
NA,NA,TRBV5-4,TRBJ2-1,CASSLSGGGEQFF,TGTGCCAGCAGCTTGTCGGGGGGCGGTGAGCAGTTCTTC
once,TRBD2,TRBV18,TRBJ2-5,CASSPLGTSGQETQYF,TGTGCCAGCTCACCACTCGGGACTAGCGGACAAGAGACCCAGTACTTC
NA,NA,TRBV15,TRBJ2-5,CATSRDRQQETQYF,TGTGCCACCAGCAGAGATAGGCAGCAAGAGACCCAGTACTTC
once,NA,TRBV11-1,TRBJ2-2,CASSLALDTGELFF,TGTGCCAGCAGCTTAGCGCTAGACACCGGGGAGCTGTTTTTT
once,TRBD2,TRBV7-8,TRBJ2-3,CASSLEGTSGPDTQYF,TGTGCCAGCAGCTTAGAGGGAACTAGCGGGCCAGATACGCAGTATTTT
NA,TRBD1,TRBV10-3,TRBJ2-5,CAISRDSQETQYF,TGTGCCATCAGCCGGGACAGCCAAGAGACCCAGTACTTC
once,TRBD1,TRBV6-5,TRBJ1-1,CASSSPGGNTEAFF,TGTGCCAGCAGTTCTCCAGGGGGTAACACTGAAGCTTTCTTT
NA,TRBD1,TRBV11-3,TRBJ2-3,CASSPFGQGGDTQYF,TGTGCCAGCAGCCCGTTTGGACAGGGGGGAGATACGCAGTATTTT
NA,TRBD1,TRBV2,TRBJ1-1,CASYRTGWNTEAFF,TGTGCCAGCTACAGGACAGGGTGGAACACTGAAGCTTTCTTT
NA,NA,TRBV19,TRBJ1-1,CASSITRGTEAFF,TGTGCCAGTAGTATTACCAGGGGTACTGAAGCTTTCTTT
NA,NA,TRBV18,TRBJ2-2,CASSPMRNTGELFF,TGTGCCAGCTCACCCATGAGGAACACCGGGGAGCTGTTTTTT
NA,TRBD1,TRBV7-3,TRBJ2-1,CASSVRDRGPYGPNNEQFF,TGTGCCAGCAGCGTCCGGGACAGGGGGCCCTACGGGCCAAACAATGAGCAGTTCTTC
NA,TRBD1,TRBV14,TRBJ1-1,CASSQGQGVRTRTEAFF,TGTGCCAGCAGCCAAGGACAGGGGGTAAGGACAAGGACTGAAGCTTTCTTT
NA,TRBD1,TRBV6-5,TRBJ2-5,CASSYSDRDPETQYF,TGTGCCAGCAGTTACTCGGACAGGGATCCAGAGACCCAGTACTTC
NA,TRBD2,TRBV6-4,TRBJ2-3,CASSGDPGLADTDTQYF,TGTGCCAGCAGCGGGGACCCGGGACTAGCGGACACAGATACGCAGTATTTT
NA,TRBD1,TRBV2,TRBJ2-7,CASKLDRGYEQYF,TGTGCCAGCAAGCTAGACAGGGGCTACGAGCAGTACTTC
few,NA,TRBV5-1,TRBJ1-2,CASSLGRGNYGYTF,TGCGCCAGCAGCTTGGGTCGTGGTAACTATGGCTACACCTTC
NA,NA,TRBV18,TRBJ1-2,CASSPDRFASGYTF,TGTGCCAGCTCACCAGACAGGTTCGCATCCGGCTACACCTTC
NA,NA,TRBV10-3,TRBJ1-6,CAISLGLNSPLHF,TGTGCCATCAGTTTAGGTCTAAATTCACCCCTCCACTTT
NA,TRBD1,TRBV6-6,TRBJ2-2,CASSYPGQGTGELFF,TGTGCCAGCAGTTACCCTGGACAGGGGACCGGGGAGCTGTTTTTT
NA,TRBD2,TRBV5-4,TRBJ2-7,CASSRQSGGAYEQYF,TGTGCCAGCAGCCGGCAGAGCGGGGGGGCCTACGAGCAGTACTTC
NA,TRBD1,TRBV30,TRBJ1-2,CAWSVLSGTGYGYTF,TGTGCCTGGAGTGTACTGAGCGGGACAGGCTATGGCTACACCTTC
NA,TRBD2,TRBV5-4,TRBJ2-1,CASSFASSGRAAGEQFF,TGTGCCAGCAGCTTTGCCTCAAGCGGGAGGGCCGCTGGTGAGCAGTTCTTC
once,NA,TRBV6-5,TRBJ1-2,CASSRGSGYTF,TGTGCCAGCAGTCGGGGGTCTGGCTACACCTTC
NA,NA,TRBV4-1,TRBJ2-2,CASSQPISTSTGELFF,TGCGCCAGCAGCCAACCTATTTCGACTAGCACCGGGGAGCTGTTTTTT